Presented here are 6 T cell receptor beta chains from one specimen sequenced in a study of shared clonotypes between healthy human individuals. Data came from immunoSEQ multiplex PCR; TCRdb stores just in-frame clones and leaves some out. Seen here are over 1.5 million clones, approximately 98% observed once, and the top ten hold 0.4% to 0.55%. The sample comprised naive CD4+ T cells sorted from blood. Noted subset: CD45RA+ positively selected. All receptors come from a man aged 25 to 40 in good health.

This chain uses TRBV5-6 with TRBJ1-1; 8 nucleotides agree with TRBD1. The CDR3 length is 14 residues. Germline assignment: CDR1 SGHDT and CDR2 YYEEEE. V was pared by 4 bases and J by 0 bases, with 2 bases of the junction left unmatched. CDR3 DNA sequence: TGTGCCAGCAGCGAACAGGGGGTGAACACTGAAGCTTTCTTT. It translates to CASSEQGVNTEAFF.

This clone was seen a single time. The CDR3 coding sequence is TGTGCCAGCAGCTCGGCTGCCGAGCAGTACTTC. Protein product: CASSSAAEQYF. The chain combines TRBV7-6 with TRBJ2-7; D gene uncertain. Germline V gene data show CDR1 as SGHVS and CDR2 as FNYEAQ. There are 11 residues in the CDR3. V was shortened by 4 bases and J by 6 bases, with 7 bases between the two germline ends.

This clone is a singleton in its sample. Other DNA sequences within the sample encode an identical CDR3. The V gene is TRBV7-2, the J gene TRBJ2-1, with TRBD2 identical over 10 bases. The V gene end was trimmed by 2 bases and the J gene end by 4 bases; junction bases not matched to a gene: 5. The CDR3 extends over 16 amino acids. From germline, CDR1 is SGHTA and CDR2 FQGNSA. CDR3 sequence (DNA): TGTGCCAGCAGCTTATCTCTAGCGGGGGCATACAATGAGCAGTTCTTC. Translation: CASSLSLAGAYNEQFF.

The chain joins TRBV6-5 to TRBJ1-1; D call uncertain. Trimming took off 2 bases at V and 1 base at J, with 8 bases between the two ends. The V gene's germline CDR1 is MNHEY and CDR2 SVGAGI. This CDR3 spans 14 amino acids. For the CDR3, the DNA is TGTGCCAGCAGTTACAAATCAAGGAACACTGAAGCTTTCTTT. This codes for CASSYKSRNTEAFF.

This sequence joins TRBV27 and TRBJ1-5; D not certain. This CDR3 contains 16 residues. The germline V and J ends were trimmed by 0 bases and 3 bases, with 12 bases remaining between them. The germline gives CDR1 MNHEY, CDR2 SMNVEV (reference sequence). CDR3 coding DNA: TGTGCCAGCAGTTTATCTTGGACCGCACCCAATCAGCCCCAGCATTTT. Its translation: CASSLSWTAPNQPQHF.

Comment on this clone: Other DNA variants within this sample encode the same CDR3. The chain joins TRBV9 to TRBJ2-1; D possibly corresponds to TRBD1 (6 bases). Germline V gene data show CDR1 as SGDLS and CDR2 as YYNGEE. V was clipped by 0 bases and J by 4 bases, with 8 bases between them. The CDR3 is 14 amino acids. CDR3 bases: TGTGCCAGCAGCGTAGTGGACAGTTACAATGAGCAGTTCTTC. Its protein product is CASSVVDSYNEQFF.